These 17 T cell receptor beta chains originate from one sample sequenced in a study of T-cell reconstitution after alpha-beta-depleted transplantation in children. This sample's TCRbeta library carried unique molecular identifier barcodes. Each CDR3 protein is one row after TCRdb ran MiXCR on the PCR reads. The table includes under 250,000 distinct CDR3 sequences, around 25% detected once. The input for sequencing was PBMCs, mostly from graft donor cells, taken 360 days after TCRalphabeta/CD19-depleted stem cell transplant. These receptors came from a female patient between 2 and 15 years old who had a stem cell transplant for congenital amegakaryocytic thrombocytopenia, so the T cells may come from the graft donor.

This clonotype was counted between two and nine times. This chain links TRBV12-3 or TRBV12-4 with TRBJ1-3, with 12 positions matching TRBD1. The CDR3 length is 13 residues. The V segment lost 6 bases and the J segment 9 bases; nucleotides outside the gene matches: 3. The CDR3, as DNA: TGTGCCAGCAGCCCGGGACAGGGGGCCACCATATATTTT. Translation gives CASSPGQGATIYF.

The table lists this clonotype with a few counts. The V gene is TRBV28, the J gene TRBJ2-1; tentatively, D is TRBD2 (5 bases). CDR1 and CDR2 (germline): MDHEN, SYDVKM. The CDR3 runs to 16 residues. Trimming pared 7 bases from V and 0 bases from J, leaving 16 bases between. CDR3: CASTPAGVSSYNEQFF. In nucleotides, the CDR3 is TGTGCCAGCACTCCTGCCGGGGTTAGCTCCTACAATGAGCAGTTCTTC.

The V gene is TRBV4-1, the J gene TRBJ2-1; tentative D call: TRBD2 (6 bases). V gave up 2 bases and J gave up 0 bases, with 14 bases separating them. Per the germline V gene, CDR1 is MGHRA and CDR2 is YSYEKL. The CDR3 length is 17 residues. DNA for the CDR3: TGCGCCAGCAGCCAATTCGGGGGACCGAGCTCCTACAATGAGCAGTTCTTC. Translated, it gives CASSQFGGPSSYNEQFF.

The chain carries TRBV3-1 and TRBJ1-3; no clear D. This CDR3 is built from 14 residues. Trimming cost V 5 bases and J 2 bases, with 10 bases left between them. The germline CDR1 and CDR2 sequences are LGHDT and YNNKEL (reference sequence). The CDR3 spells CASSNGDTGNTIYF. CDR3 coding DNA: TGTGCCAGCAGCAACGGGGATACTGGAAACACCATATATTTT.

This clonotype occurred a few times. V gene TRBV11-2 combines with J gene TRBJ2-7, with 7 positions matching TRBD1. V gave up 4 bases and J gave up 3 bases; unmatched junction bases: 6. CDR1 and CDR2 (germline): SGHAT, FQNNGV. The CDR3 runs to 14 residues. DNA for the CDR3: TGTGCCAGCAGCTACCCGGGACAGAACTACGAGCAGTACTTC. It yields the protein CASSYPGQNYEQYF.

This clonotype was counted between two and nine times. The CDR3 DNA reads TGCGCCAGCAGCTTAACAGGGGGCCGGGGATACGAGCAGTACTTC. Residues: CASSLTGGRGYEQYF. This chain uses TRBV5-1 with TRBJ2-7, with 9 bases fitting TRBD1. Germline V gene data show CDR1 as SGHRS and CDR2 as YFSETQ. V was clipped by 2 bases and J by 4 bases; unmatched bases: 7. The CDR3 loop spans 15 amino acids.

This clonotype came up a few times. The DNA of the CDR3 is TGTGCCACCAGTGACCTTGGGACTAGCGGTGCAACCCAGTACTTC. This sequence encodes CATSDLGTSGATQYF. This sequence joins TRBV24-1 and TRBJ2-5; TRBD2 agrees at 11 bases. Germline values: CDR1 KGHDR, CDR2 SFDVKD. The CDR3 spans 15 residues. V trimming: 4 bases; J trimming: 8 bases; junction bases outside the gene matches: 8.

In this sample, this clonotype turned up a few times. The rearrangement links TRBV20-1 to TRBJ2-3; 11 positions match TRBD2. With 4 bases clipped from V and 6 bases from J, the junction kept 6 bases outside the gene matches. From germline, CDR1 is DFQATT and CDR2 SNEGSKA (reference sequence). The CDR3 length is 14 residues. CDR3 region: CSATLAGGRDTQYF. The DNA of the CDR3 is TGCAGTGCTACCTTAGCGGGGGGGCGGGATACGCAGTATTTT.

This chain links TRBV5-1 with TRBJ2-2, with 7 bases matching TRBD2. After removal of 0 bases from V and 2 bases from J, the junction contained 4 bases not matched to a gene. Germline V gene data show CDR1 as SGHRS and CDR2 as YFSETQ. The CDR3 totals 16 residues. DNA for the CDR3: TGCGCCAGCAGCTTGGTCGCGGGAGTTAACACCGGGGAGCTGTTTTTT. Translated: CASSLVAGVNTGELFF.

The chain's CDR3 is CSVRGVNTEAFF. In DNA, the CDR3 is TGCAGCGTCCGAGGGGTGAACACTGAAGCTTTCTTT. This chain uses TRBV29-1 with TRBJ1-1, with D possibly being TRBD1 (5 bases). V was trimmed by 6 bases and J by 0 bases, leaving 8 bases between them. Germline-derived CDR1 and CDR2 are SQVTM and ANQGSEA. The CDR3 spans 12 residues.

This clonotype was picked up a small number of times. The chain carries TRBV11-2 and TRBJ1-3; 9 nucleotides agree with TRBD1. From germline, CDR1 is SGHAT and CDR2 FQNNGV. V was pared by 1 base and J by 1 base, with 14 bases of the junction left unmatched. This CDR3 spans 20 amino acids. This CDR3 is CASSLGDRALLPFSGNTIYF. The DNA for the CDR3 is TGTGCCAGCAGCTTAGGGGACAGGGCTCTACTCCCCTTTTCTGGAAACACCATATATTTT.

The chain couples TRBV11-2 to TRBJ2-7, with D hard to call. Per germline, CDR1 SGHAT and CDR2 FQNNGV. The CDR3 is 13 amino acids. V was trimmed by 4 bases and J by 3 bases, leaving 10 bases between them. The chain's CDR3 is CASSSLRSYEQYF. In DNA, the CDR3 is TGTGCCAGCAGCTCGCTCCGGAGCTACGAGCAGTACTTC.

The table lists this clonotype with a few counts. The chain combines TRBV5-1 with TRBJ2-5; unclear D gene. This CDR3 is 13 amino acids long. Deletions cut 6 bases from V and 7 bases from J, with 16 bases between. Germline V lookup: CDR1 SGHRS, CDR2 YFSETQ. Written as DNA, the CDR3 is TGCGCCAGCACCTCTTCACGGTTGGGGACCCAGTACTTC. Its protein is CASTSSRLGTQYF.

The rearrangement uses TRBV5-1 and TRBJ1-3; D call uncertain. Trimming cost V 4 bases and J 2 bases, with 10 bases left between them. The CDR3 is 14 residues long. Germline V gene lookup returns CDR1 SGHRS and CDR2 YFSETQ. Here the CDR3 DNA reads TGCGCCAGCAGCCCCCGCGGGGCTGGAAACACCATATATTTT. As protein: CASSPRGAGNTIYF.

Remarks on this clonotype: This may come from a read error, since a much larger clone is one base off. V and J are TRBV12-3 or TRBV12-4 and TRBJ2-1; no clear D gene. Trimming pared 7 bases from V and 8 bases from J, leaving 12 bases between. The CDR3 covers 12 residues. CDR3 DNA: TGTGCCAGCACCAATAGTCTGGATGAGCAGTTCTTC. This codes for CASTNSLDEQFF.

This chain uses TRBV28 with TRBJ1-4, with a possible D match to TRBD1 (5 bases). CDR1 is MDHEN and CDR2 is SYDVKM in the germline V gene. Deletions cut 4 bases from V and 2 bases from J, with 11 bases between. The CDR3 is 15 amino acids. The chain's CDR3 is CASSSLEGTNEKLFF. Written as DNA, the CDR3 is TGTGCCAGCAGTTCTTTGGAGGGGACTAATGAAAAACTGTTTTTT.

The chain couples TRBV20-1 to TRBJ2-3; 16 nucleotides agree with TRBD2. The germline V gene has CDR1 DFQATT and CDR2 SNEGSKA (reference sequence). The CDR3 extends over 15 amino acids. V lost 6 bases to trimming and J lost 6 bases; unmatched junction nucleotides: 6. CDR3 loop: CSAGTSGGAKDTQYF. The CDR3 DNA follows: TGCAGTGCCGGGACTAGCGGGGGGGCTAAGGATACGCAGTATTTT.